These 28 T cell receptor beta chains were all obtained from the same sample, sequenced in a study of regulatory T cells in long-lasting Graves disease. As to time point: newly diagnosed GD, antithyroid drugs for less than 3 months. PBMC-extracted RNA yielded the TCR library. Building of the TCR beta libraries involved iRepertoire HTBI primers and Arm-PCR of CDR3 regions. MiXCR, run by TCRdb on the multiplex PCR reads, gives a single entry per CDR3 protein. Counted here are some 600,000 distinct CDR3 sequences, roughly a sixth occurring once; the ten biggest clones make up approximately 12%. These data also featured in a second study, about T cells in Graves' hyperthyroidism and ophthalmopathy.

Specimen: peripheral blood mononuclear cells (PBMCs), collected at new diagnosis, from a patient treated with antithyroid drugs. These receptors were taken from a man between 18 and 29 years old with Graves disease.

With respect to this clonotype: A much larger clonotype is one base distant, so this may be a read error. This chain connects TRBV18 to TRBJ1-1; D not certain. The CDR3 consists of 15 residues. V lost 3 bases and J 1 base, leaving 12 bases between the germline ends. Germline V gene data show CDR1 as KGHSH and CDR2 as LQKENI. CDR3 sequence: CASSPVPSANTEAFF. In DNA, the CDR3 is TGTGCCAGCTCACCGGTACCATCAGCGAACACTGAAGCTTTCTTT.

On this clonotype: A much more abundant neighbour one base away suggests this may be a read error. V gene TRBV10-3 combines with J gene TRBJ2-7; D is unclear. V shed 3 bases and J shed 3 bases, with 12 bases lying between them. This CDR3 region has 14 residues. Germline CDR1 ENHRY, CDR2 SYGVKD. The CDR3 loop is CAISEAGDGYEQYF. Here the CDR3 DNA reads TGTGCCATCAGTGAAGCAGGCGACGGCTACGAGCAGTACTTC.

This clonotype has more than one count but fewer than ten. Given a much more abundant clone one base away, this may be a read error. The V call is TRBV11-2, the J call TRBJ2-7; 12 bases are a match to TRBD1. This CDR3 is built from 18 residues. Per the germline V gene, CDR1 is SGHAT and CDR2 is FQNNGV. The CDR3 nucleotides read TGTGCCGGCAGCTTAGTCTTTTCCGGGACAGGGGGCTGGTACGAGCAGTACTTC. It yields the protein CAGSLVFSGTGGWYEQYF.

This clonotype was counted at least ten times. This sequence joins TRBV20-1 and TRBJ2-1, with 7 bases fitting TRBD2. CDR1 is DFQATT and CDR2 is SNEGSKA in the germline V gene (reference sequence). V lost 2 bases and J lost 10; bases outside the gene matches: 17. This CDR3 has 16 amino acids. The CDR3 nucleotides read TGCAGTGCTAGACCCGCCGTTTACCTCGCCGGGGGGGAGCAGTTCTTC. Encoded protein: CSARPAVYLAGGEQFF.

The rearrangement joins TRBV19 to TRBJ2-1; D gene ambiguous. The V gene's germline CDR1 is LNHDA and CDR2 SQIVND (reference sequence). Trimming removed 9 bases from V and 4 bases from J, with 16 bases in between. The CDR3 loop spans 14 amino acids. CDR3 amino acids: CASKAPRSYNEQFF. The CDR3 DNA reads TGTGCCAGCAAAGCGCCACGGTCTTACAATGAGCAGTTCTTC.

This clonotype was seen just once. The J gene is TRBJ1-4, the V gene TRBV20-1; 7 bases align to TRBD1. Germline V gene sequence: CDR1 DFQATT, CDR2 SNEGSKA (reference sequence). This CDR3 spans 12 amino acids. In DNA, the CDR3 is TGCGGCGTGACAGGGTCGGAAGAAAAACTGTTTTTT. Translation: CGVTGSEEKLFF.

This clonotype has a single count. V and J are TRBV14 and TRBJ2-2, with 11 bases aligning to TRBD2. CDR3 length: 16 residues. V dropped 2 bases and J dropped 7; count of bases not matched to a gene: 6. The germline CDR1 and CDR2 sequences are SGHDN and FVKESK. The CDR3 nucleotides are TGTGCCAGCAGCCAACTAGCGGGAGGTGAATACGGGGAGCTGTTTTTT. Residues: CASSQLAGGEYGELFF.

The chain combines TRBV19 with TRBJ2-6; D is ambiguous. Trimming cost V 6 bases and J 0 bases, with 15 bases left between them. Per the germline V gene, CDR1 is LNHDA and CDR2 is SQIVND (reference sequence). CDR3 length: 17 amino acids. CDR3 nucleotide sequence: TGTGCCAGTAGGTCCATACCCTTGAGCTCTGGGGCCAACGTCCTGACTTTC. It yields the protein CASRSIPLSSGANVLTF. Based on the CDR3 plus reference TRBV19 and TRBJ2-6, the full variable domain is DGGITQSPKYLFRKEGQNVTLSCEQNLNHDAMYWYRQDPGQGLRLIYYSQIVNDFQKGDIAEGYSVSREKKESFPLTVTSAQKNPTAFYLCASRSIPLSSGANVLTFGAGSRLTVL.

V is TRBV7-9 and J is TRBJ1-2, with 8 bases fitting TRBD1. This CDR3 contains 19 residues. V gave up 5 bases and J gave up 2 bases; unmatched junction bases: 19. Germline lookup yields CDR1 SEHNR and CDR2 FQNEAQ (reference sequence). The CDR3 spells CASSPPPGTGIAGNYGYTF. The CDR3 bases are TGTGCCAGCAGCCCCCCCCCCGGGACAGGCATAGCAGGGAACTATGGCTACACCTTC.

Regarding this clonotype: An end of the junction differs from the germline gene, which may be a read error. The gene calls are TRBV10-3 and TRBJ1-1; the match to TRBD1 covers 9 bases. The germline gives CDR1 ENHRY, CDR2 SYGVKD. This CDR3 comprises 14 residues. The CDR3 loop is CAISATGTGRKSVF. Written as DNA, the CDR3 is TGTGCCATCAGTGCCACCGGGACAGGGCGGAAGAGCGTCTTT.

This clonotype was observed a handful of times. The CDR3 loop is CASSRSPFGGGLAGSTGELFF. As DNA, the CDR3 is TGCGCCAGCAGCCGATCCCCGTTCGGGGGGGGACTAGCGGGATCCACCGGGGAGCTGTTTTTT. The rearrangement uses TRBV4-1 and TRBJ2-2, with TRBD2 matching 13 bases. Germline CDR1 and CDR2: MGHRA and YSYEKL. The CDR3 runs to 21 residues. Trimming cost V 4 bases and J 4 bases; bases outside gene matches: 18.

The chain carries TRBV28 and TRBJ2-2; TRBD1 agrees at 7 bases. This CDR3 has 16 amino acids. Germline loops: CDR1 MDHEN, CDR2 SYDVKM. J lost 1 base, V lost 2 bases, and 4 bases had no gene match. CDR3 region: CASSLDRVGNTGELFF. CDR3 coding DNA: TGTGCCAGCAGTTTAGACAGGGTCGGGAACACCGGGGAGCTGTTTTTT.

This clonotype was seen repeatedly, ten times or more. The V and J genes are TRBV6-1 and TRBJ2-7; D is ambiguous. CDR1 and CDR2 (germline): MNHNS, SASEGT. V was trimmed by 10 bases and J by 0 bases, leaving 10 bases between them. There are 12 residues in the CDR3. CDR3 loop: CATGWGSYEQYF. The CDR3 DNA reads as TGTGCCACCGGGTGGGGCTCCTACGAGCAGTACTTC.

This clonotype was seen a few times. The genes are TRBV7-2 and TRBJ1-4, with D hard to call. Germline V gene data show CDR1 as SGHTA and CDR2 as FQGNSA. The V end was cut by 2 bases, the J end by 7 bases, with 8 bases between. This CDR3 is built from 13 residues. The CDR3 DNA is TGTGCCAGCAGCTTATTATTATTTGAAAAACTGTTTTTT. As protein: CASSLLLFEKLFF.

This clonotype was counted at least ten times. V and J are TRBV6-5 and TRBJ1-4; D may be TRBD1 (6 bases). The CDR3 contains 15 residues. V was trimmed by 4 bases and J by 8 bases, leaving 17 bases between them. Per germline, CDR1 MNHEY and CDR2 SVGAGI. The CDR3 here is CASSFGQTENEKLFF. CDR3 DNA sequence: TGTGCCAGCAGTTTCGGACAGACGGAGAACGAAAAACTGTTTTTT.

This clonotype was found many times. This sequence joins TRBV12-3 or TRBV12-4 and TRBJ1-2, with D perhaps matching TRBD1 (5 bases). V lost 6 bases and J 5 bases, leaving 16 bases between the germline ends. This CDR3 is built from 14 residues. The CDR3 spells CASRPGTLKYGYTF. The DNA of the CDR3 is TGTGCCAGCAGGCCCGGGACCCTCAAGTATGGCTACACCTTC.

This clonotype was picked up many times. The gene calls are TRBV12-5 and TRBJ2-7; D may be TRBD2 (5 bases). Germline V gene data show CDR1 as LGHNT and CDR2 as FRNRAP. Trimming removed 1 base at V and 6 bases at J, with 10 bases between. CDR3 size: 13 residues. The CDR3 DNA is TGTGCTAGTGGTTTGGGAGGGCGGTCCGAGCAGTACTTC. Translation: CASGLGGRSEQYF.

This clonotype was picked up a small number of times. This sequence joins TRBV9 and TRBJ2-7, with a weak D call TRBD2 (6 bases). Looked up from germline, CDR1 is SGDLS and CDR2 is YYNGEE. This CDR3 region has 14 residues. Trimming cost V 3 bases and J 2 bases, with 12 bases left between them. CDR3 protein: CASSAEGSPYEQYF. CDR3 in DNA: TGTGCCAGCAGCGCGGAGGGCAGCCCCTACGAGCAGTACTTC.

This clonotype has at least ten counts. The V and J genes are TRBV10-3 and TRBJ2-7, with 7 bases fitting TRBD2. Per the germline V gene, CDR1 is ENHRY and CDR2 is SYGVKD. CDR3 size: 13 residues. J was trimmed by 0 bases and V by 10 bases; bases with no gene match: 6. In DNA form, the CDR3 reads TGTGCCACCTCTAGCGGTGGCTCCTACGAGCAGTACTTC. Translation gives CATSSGGSYEQYF.

This clonotype was seen at least ten times. The DNA of the CDR3 is TGTGCCAGCAGCTTAGCGGGGAGGGGTGATACGCAGTATTTT. As protein: CASSLAGRGDTQYF. The gene calls are TRBV7-6 and TRBJ2-3, with TRBD2 matching 7 bases. CDR1 and CDR2 (germline): SGHVS, FNYEAQ. Trimming at V came to 0 bases and at J to 6 bases, leaving 3 bases not matched to a gene. The CDR3 contains 14 residues.

This clonotype was picked up many times. A junction boundary mismatches the germline segment, possibly from a read error. The chain employs TRBV6-9 and TRBJ2-7; 10 bases agree with TRBD2. CDR3 length: 16 amino acids. Germline V gene lookup returns CDR1 MNHGY and CDR2 SVAAGI. This CDR3 is CASSESNSGRCYEQYF. The CDR3 DNA sequence: TGCGCCAGCAGTGAGTCGAATAGCGGGAGGTGTTACGAGCAGTACTTC.

This clonotype was observed a single time. The CDR3 DNA reads as TGTGCCAGCAGCTTTAACAGGGGGCTGTCGAACACCGGGGAGCTGTTTTTT. Its protein is CASSFNRGLSNTGELFF. This sequence joins TRBV7-2 and TRBJ2-2; 9 bases fit TRBD1. Germline V lookup: CDR1 SGHTA, CDR2 FQGNSA. This CDR3 is built from 17 residues. Trimming at V came to 3 bases and at J to 0 bases, leaving 5 bases not matched to a gene.

This CDR3 is CASSFEGDYYEQYF. The CDR3 DNA is TGTGCCAGCAGCTTCGAGGGAGATTACTACGAGCAGTACTTC. The chain employs TRBV5-8 and TRBJ2-7; a weak D match, TRBD2 (5 bases). The germline V gene encodes CDR1 SGHTS and CDR2 YDEGEE. The V and J ends lost 2 bases and 3 bases respectively, with 12 bases between them. This CDR3 has 14 residues.

This clonotype showed up many times. A read error may account for a junction end that differs from germline. In nucleotides, the CDR3 is TGTGCCAGCAGCCCAGGACAGGGAAGCTCCTACGAGCAGTACTTC. Translation gives CASSPGQGSSYEQYF. This rearrangement joins TRBV5-1 to TRBJ2-7, with 8 bases fitting TRBD1. From germline, CDR1 is SGHRS and CDR2 YFSETQ. The CDR3 sequence is 15 residues long. Full variable domain (outside the CDR3, taken from reference TRBV5-1 and TRBJ2-7): KAGVTQTPRYLIKTRGQQVTLSCSPISGHRSVSWYQQTPGQGLQFLFEYFSETQRNKGNFPGRFSGRQFSNSRSEMNVSTLELGDSALYLCASSPGQGSSYEQYFGPGTRLTVT.

In its sample, this clonotype was seen many times. This chain joins TRBV29-1 and TRBJ2-3; D is ambiguous. Germline values: CDR1 SQVTM, CDR2 ANQGSEA. V was trimmed by 7 bases and J by 4 bases, leaving 9 bases between them. The CDR3 spans 11 residues. Written as DNA, the CDR3 is TGCAGCGCCTCCGAGGCAGATACGCAGTATTTT. Its translation is CSASEADTQYF.

This clonotype came up many times. DNA of the CDR3: TGTGCCAGCAGCTCTGCGGGAGCGGGGGGGGAGACCCAGTACTTC. Translation gives CASSSAGAGGETQYF. The chain employs TRBV7-9 and TRBJ2-5, with 10 bases that match TRBD2. J lost 5 bases, V lost 4 bases, and 7 bases had no gene match. CDR1 and CDR2 from the germline V gene are SEHNR and FQNEAQ (reference sequence). The CDR3 consists of 15 residues.

This clonotype has a handful of counts. The rearrangement links TRBV6-2 or TRBV6-3 to TRBJ2-1, with 9 bases matching TRBD1. Germline loops: CDR1 MNHEY, CDR2 SVGEGT. V shed 4 bases, J shed 5 bases, and the junction held 6 bases outside the gene matches. The CDR3 length is 15 residues. The CDR3 sequence: CASSSGQGNDNEQFF. Here the CDR3 DNA reads TGTGCCAGCAGTTCCGGACAGGGGAACGACAATGAGCAGTTCTTC.

This clonotype was counted only a few times. The gene calls are TRBV19 and TRBJ1-6; 9 bases map to TRBD1. V shed 7 bases, J shed 8 bases, and the junction held 6 bases outside the gene matches. Germline assignment: CDR1 LNHDA and CDR2 SQIVND (reference sequence). The CDR3 sequence is 14 residues long. CDR3 coding DNA: TGTGCCAGTACACCGGGACAGGGTTATTCACCCCTCCACTTT. It specifies CASTPGQGYSPLHF.